Each of the 2 T cell receptor beta chains below was sequenced from the same sample in a study of regulatory T cells in long-lasting Graves disease. Time point specified: newly diagnosed GD, antithyroid drugs for less than 3 months. Extracted RNA from PBMCs served as the source of the TCR library. Arm-PCR of CDR3 regions and iRepertoire HTBI primers were the basis on which TCR beta libraries were built. TCRdb re-derived calls from the multiplex PCR reads in MiXCR, one entry per CDR3 protein. The table lists a few hundred thousand distinct CDR3 sequences, 16% of them singletons. These data were also filed under a second study, of T cells in Graves' hyperthyroidism and ophthalmopathy.

The sample here was peripheral blood mononuclear cells (PBMCs), taken at new diagnosis, from a patient treated with antithyroid drugs. The receptors were sampled from a man aged 35-49 years with Graves disease.

Details on this clonotype: A much larger clonotype is one base distant, so this may be a read error. J is TRBJ2-5 and V is TRBV6-2 or TRBV6-3; 9 nucleotides align to TRBD2. Germline V lookup: CDR1 MNHEY, CDR2 SVGEGT. Trimming cost V 2 bases and J 4 bases; bases outside gene matches: 5. The CDR3 spans 15 residues. CDR3 residues: CASSYQRGVRETQYF. CDR3 nucleotide sequence: TGTGCCAGCAGTTACCAGCGGGGGGTACGAGAGACCCAGTACTTC.

The chain uses TRBV29-1 and TRBJ2-7; 7 nucleotides line up with TRBD1. Unmatched junction bases numbered 2, after V lost 4 bases and J lost 2 bases. The germline CDR1 and CDR2 sequences are SQVTM and ANQGSEA. This CDR3 has 12 residues. In DNA, the CDR3 is TGCAGCGTTGGACAGGGAACCTACGAGCAGTACTTC. As protein: CSVGQGTYEQYF.